The clone carrying this T cell receptor (beta chain) was recorded many times. The antigen is not known. The time point: newly diagnosed GD, antithyroid drugs for less than 3 months. After RNA was extracted from PBMCs, the TCR library was made from it. EDTA tubes were used for drawing 8 to 9 milliliters of peripheral blood. V lost 3 bases to trimming and J lost 0 bases, with 8 bases between them. CDR3 length: 14 residues. Germline CDR1 and CDR2: SGHAT and FQDESV (reference sequence). This sample is drawn from a study of regulatory T cells in long-lasting Graves disease. General observations from the study: Preferential use of TRBV28, TRBJ1-2 and TRBJ2-5 was seen in persistent disease.

According to the study, TCR beta libraries were built with iRepertoire HTBI primers and CDR3-region Arm-PCR. TCRdb independently ran MiXCR on the multiplex PCR reads; one entry per CDR3 protein. The sample contains approximately 400,000 distinct CDR3 sequences, about 15% of which appear only once. The data also belong to a second study, concerning T cells in Graves' hyperthyroidism and ophthalmopathy. As that study records: The study based diagnoses on clinical symptoms, serum thyroxine and TRAb, thyroid ultrasound and orbital computed tomography. HTBI primers were employed in a first-round RT-PCR of the TCR CDR3.

The rearrangement joins TRBV11-1 to TRBJ1-1; D might be TRBD1 (5 bases). The receptor comes from a woman aged 25-40 years with Graves disease. Material: peripheral blood mononuclear cells (PBMCs), obtained at new diagnosis, from a patient treated with antithyroid drugs. DNA of the CDR3: TGTGCCAGCAGCTTTAGACAGATGAACACTGAAGCTTTCTTT. It specifies CASSFRQMNTEAFF.